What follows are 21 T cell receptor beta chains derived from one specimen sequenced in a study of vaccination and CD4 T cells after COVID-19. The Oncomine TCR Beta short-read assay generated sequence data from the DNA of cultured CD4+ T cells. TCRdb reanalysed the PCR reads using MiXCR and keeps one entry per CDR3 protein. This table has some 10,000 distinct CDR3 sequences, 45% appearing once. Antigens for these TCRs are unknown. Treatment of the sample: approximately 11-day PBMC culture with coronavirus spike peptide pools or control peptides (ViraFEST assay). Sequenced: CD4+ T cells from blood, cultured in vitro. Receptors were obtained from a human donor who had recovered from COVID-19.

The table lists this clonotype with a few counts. The CDR3 DNA follows: TGTGCCAGCAGTCGTGGCCGGAGACCGGGGAGCTCCTATAATTCACCCCTCCACTTT. It translates to CASSRGRRPGSSYNSPLHF. The chain has TRBV6-1 and TRBJ1-6, with D unclear. Germline V lookup: CDR1 MNHNS, CDR2 SASEGT. V lost 5 bases and J 0 bases, leaving 20 bases between the germline ends. The CDR3 sequence is 19 residues long.

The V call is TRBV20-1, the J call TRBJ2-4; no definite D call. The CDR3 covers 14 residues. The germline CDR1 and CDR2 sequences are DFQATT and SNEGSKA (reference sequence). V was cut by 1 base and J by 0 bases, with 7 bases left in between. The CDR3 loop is CSARGWEAKNIQYF. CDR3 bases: TGCAGTGCTAGAGGCTGGGAAGCCAAAAACATTCAGTACTTC.

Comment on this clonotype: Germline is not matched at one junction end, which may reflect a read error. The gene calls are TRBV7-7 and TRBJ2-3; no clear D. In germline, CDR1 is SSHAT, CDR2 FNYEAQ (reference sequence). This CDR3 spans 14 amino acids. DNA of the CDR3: TGTGCTAGCAGCTTAGAAGTGGGCGCAGATACGCAGTATTTT. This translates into CASSLEVGADTQYF.

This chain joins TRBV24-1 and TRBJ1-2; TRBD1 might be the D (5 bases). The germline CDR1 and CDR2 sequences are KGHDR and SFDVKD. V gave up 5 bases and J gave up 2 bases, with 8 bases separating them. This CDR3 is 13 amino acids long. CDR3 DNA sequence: TGTGCCACCAGTGGACAGCCCAACTATGGCTACACCTTC. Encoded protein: CATSGQPNYGYTF.

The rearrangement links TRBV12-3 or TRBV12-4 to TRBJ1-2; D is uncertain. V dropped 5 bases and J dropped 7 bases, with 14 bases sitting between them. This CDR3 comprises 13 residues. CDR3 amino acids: CASSPLKRAGYTF. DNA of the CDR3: TGTGCCAGCAGTCCGCTTAAGAGGGCTGGCTACACCTTC.

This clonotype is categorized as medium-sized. In nucleotides, the CDR3 is TGTGCCACCAGCAGAGGGGGGGGCGATGGCTACACCTTC. Its protein is CATSRGGGDGYTF. This chain links TRBV15 with TRBJ1-2; possible D gene TRBD1, 6 bases. V lost 1 base to trimming and J lost 6 bases, with 9 bases between them. The V gene's germline CDR1 is LNHNV and CDR2 YYDKDF (reference sequence). The CDR3 has 13 amino acids.

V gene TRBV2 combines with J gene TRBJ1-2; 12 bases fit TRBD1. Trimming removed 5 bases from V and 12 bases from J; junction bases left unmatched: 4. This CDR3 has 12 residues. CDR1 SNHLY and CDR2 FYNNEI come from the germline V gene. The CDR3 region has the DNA TGTGCCAGCAGTAAGGGACAGGGGGCCCACACCTTC. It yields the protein CASSKGQGAHTF.

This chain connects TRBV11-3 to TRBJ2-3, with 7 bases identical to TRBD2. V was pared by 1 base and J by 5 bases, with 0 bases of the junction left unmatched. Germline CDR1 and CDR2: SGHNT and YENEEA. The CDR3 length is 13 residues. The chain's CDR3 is CASSLVAGDTQYF. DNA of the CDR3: TGTGCCAGCAGCTTAGTAGCGGGAGATACGCAGTATTTT.

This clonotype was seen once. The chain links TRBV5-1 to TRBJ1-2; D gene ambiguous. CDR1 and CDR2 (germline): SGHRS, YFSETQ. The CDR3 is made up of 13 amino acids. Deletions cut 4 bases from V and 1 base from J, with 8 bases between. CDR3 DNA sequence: TGCGCCAGCAGCCCTGAGTTTAACTATGGCTACACCTTC. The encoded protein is CASSPEFNYGYTF.

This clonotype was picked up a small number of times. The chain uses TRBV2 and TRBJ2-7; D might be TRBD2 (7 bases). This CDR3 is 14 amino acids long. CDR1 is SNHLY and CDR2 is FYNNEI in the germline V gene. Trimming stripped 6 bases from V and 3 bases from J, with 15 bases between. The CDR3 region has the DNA TGTGCCAGCAGGGGGGGGGCGGCCGTCTACGAGCAGTACTTC. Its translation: CASRGGAAVYEQYF.

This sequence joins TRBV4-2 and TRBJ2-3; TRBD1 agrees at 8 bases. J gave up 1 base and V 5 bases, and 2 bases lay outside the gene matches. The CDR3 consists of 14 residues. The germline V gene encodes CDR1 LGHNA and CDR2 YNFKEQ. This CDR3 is CASSVQGGTDTQYF. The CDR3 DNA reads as TGTGCCAGCAGCGTACAGGGGGGCACAGATACGCAGTATTTT.

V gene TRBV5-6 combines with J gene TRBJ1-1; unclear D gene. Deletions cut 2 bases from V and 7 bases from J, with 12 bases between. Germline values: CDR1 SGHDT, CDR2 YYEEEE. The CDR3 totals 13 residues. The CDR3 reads CASSFNSWGEAFF. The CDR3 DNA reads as TGTGCCAGCAGCTTCAACAGTTGGGGTGAAGCTTTCTTT.

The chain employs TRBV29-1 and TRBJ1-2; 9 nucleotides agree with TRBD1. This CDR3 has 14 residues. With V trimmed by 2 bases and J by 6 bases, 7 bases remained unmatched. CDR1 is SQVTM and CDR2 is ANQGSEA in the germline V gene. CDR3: CSVEFGQGTDGYTF. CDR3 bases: TGCAGCGTTGAATTCGGACAGGGGACGGATGGCTACACCTTC.

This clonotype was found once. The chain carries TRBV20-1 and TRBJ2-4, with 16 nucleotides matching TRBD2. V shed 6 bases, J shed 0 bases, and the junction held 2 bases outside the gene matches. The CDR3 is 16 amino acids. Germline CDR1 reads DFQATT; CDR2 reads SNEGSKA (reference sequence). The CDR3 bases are TGCAGTGCGGGACTAGCGGGAGGGATAGCCAAAAACATTCAGTACTTC. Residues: CSAGLAGGIAKNIQYF.

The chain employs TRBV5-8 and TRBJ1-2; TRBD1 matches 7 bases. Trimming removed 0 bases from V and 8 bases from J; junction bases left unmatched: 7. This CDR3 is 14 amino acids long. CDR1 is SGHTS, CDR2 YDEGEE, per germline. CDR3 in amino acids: CASSLVQGLRGYTF. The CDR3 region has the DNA TGTGCCAGCAGCTTGGTACAGGGGTTGAGGGGCTACACCTTC. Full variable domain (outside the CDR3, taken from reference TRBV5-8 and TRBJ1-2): EAGVTQSPTHLIKTRGQQATLRCSPISGHTSVYWYQQALGLGLQFLLWYDEGEERNRGNFPPRFSGRQFPNYSSELNVNALELEDSALYLCASSLVQGLRGYTFGSGTRLTVV.

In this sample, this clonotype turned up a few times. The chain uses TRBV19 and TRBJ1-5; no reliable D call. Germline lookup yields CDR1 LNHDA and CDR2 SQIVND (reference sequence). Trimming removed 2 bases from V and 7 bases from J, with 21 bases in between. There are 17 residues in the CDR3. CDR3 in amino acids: CASSITGRSSDLQPQHF. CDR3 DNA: TGTGCCAGTAGTATAACGGGGAGGAGCTCTGATTTACAGCCCCAGCATTTT.

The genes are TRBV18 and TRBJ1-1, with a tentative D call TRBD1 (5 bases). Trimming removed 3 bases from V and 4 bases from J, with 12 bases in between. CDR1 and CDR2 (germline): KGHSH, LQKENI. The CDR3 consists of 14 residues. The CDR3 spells CASSPPGGGTEAFF. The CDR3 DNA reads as TGTGCCAGCTCACCTCCGGGGGGGGGCACTGAAGCTTTCTTT.

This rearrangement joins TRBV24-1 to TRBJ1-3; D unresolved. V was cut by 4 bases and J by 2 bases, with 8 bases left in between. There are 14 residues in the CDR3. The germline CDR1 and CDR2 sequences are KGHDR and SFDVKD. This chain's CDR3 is CATSEDGTGNTIYF. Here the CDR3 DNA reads TGTGCCACCAGTGAGGACGGGACTGGAAACACCATATATTTT.

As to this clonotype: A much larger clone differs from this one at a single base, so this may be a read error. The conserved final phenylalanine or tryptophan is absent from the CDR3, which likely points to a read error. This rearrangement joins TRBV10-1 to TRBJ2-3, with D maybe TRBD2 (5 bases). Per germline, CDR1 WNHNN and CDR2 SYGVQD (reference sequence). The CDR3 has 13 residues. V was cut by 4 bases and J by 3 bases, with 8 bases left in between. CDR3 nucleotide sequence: TGCGCCAGCAGTGCTTGGAGGACAGATACGCAGTATCTT. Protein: CASSAWRTDTQYL.

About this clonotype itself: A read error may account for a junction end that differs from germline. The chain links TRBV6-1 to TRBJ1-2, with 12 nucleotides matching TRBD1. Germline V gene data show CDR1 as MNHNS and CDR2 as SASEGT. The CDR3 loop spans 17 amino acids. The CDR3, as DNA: TGTGCCAGCAGTAATTCCGGGACAGGGGGCCTAAACTATGGCTGCACCTTC. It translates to CASSNSGTGGLNYGCTF.

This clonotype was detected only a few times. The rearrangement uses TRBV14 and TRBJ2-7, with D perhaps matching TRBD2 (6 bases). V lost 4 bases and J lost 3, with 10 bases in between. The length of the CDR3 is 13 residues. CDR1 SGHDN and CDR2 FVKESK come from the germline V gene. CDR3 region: CASSRRRGYEQYF. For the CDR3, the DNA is TGTGCCAGCAGCCGTCGGAGGGGCTACGAGCAGTACTTC. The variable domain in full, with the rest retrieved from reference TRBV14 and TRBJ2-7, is EAGVTQFPSHSVIEKGQTVTLRCDPISGHDNLYWYRRVMGKEIKFLLHFVKESKQDESGMPNNRFLAERTGGTYSTLKVQPAELEDSGVYFCASSRRRGYEQYFGPGTRLTVT.